Following are 13 T cell receptor beta chains from one sample sequenced in a study of beta chain features in type 1 diabetes. The whole isolated RNA underwent reverse transcription, so sequencing captured expressed TCRB transcripts. Measured with immunoSEQ multiplex PCR; TCRdb has only the in-frame clones, and not every one. Found here are about 180,000 clones, more than 10% of them singletons; the top ten hold less than 0.7%. Sequenced material: central memory CD4+ T cells from blood. These receptors all stem from a woman between 18 and 29 years old in good health.

This clone is classed as medium-sized (0.01 to 0.1%). V is TRBV5-1 and J is TRBJ2-2, with TRBD2 identical over 7 bases. The germline V gene encodes CDR1 SGHRS and CDR2 YFSETQ. The junction had 13 bases not matched to a gene; V was cut back by 3 bases and J by 5 bases. This CDR3 region has 17 residues. CDR3 bases: TGCGCCAGCAGCTCCCCCCCGTGGACTAGTAGGACCGGGGAGCTGTTTTTT. The encoded protein is CASSSPPWTSRTGELFF.

The J gene is TRBJ1-4, the V gene TRBV7-8, with 10 positions matching TRBD1. The CDR3 runs 15 residues. Germline assignment: CDR1 SGHVS and CDR2 FQNEAQ. Unmatched junction bases numbered 5, after V lost 4 bases and J lost 6 bases. The CDR3 sequence: CASSSGQGRDEKLFF. The CDR3 DNA is TGTGCCAGCAGCTCGGGACAGGGGCGGGATGAAAAACTGTTTTTT.

The chain is built from TRBV5-1 and TRBJ2-7; 10 bases agree with TRBD1. This CDR3 is 14 amino acids long. V lost 4 bases and J lost 6; bases outside the gene matches: 7. CDR1 and CDR2 (germline): SGHRS, YFSETQ. CDR3 coding DNA: TGCGCCAGCAGCCAGCCGGGACAGGGGTCCGAGCAGTACTTC. It yields the protein CASSQPGQGSEQYF.

The rearrangement links TRBV11-2 to TRBJ1-3; D is unresolved. Trimming shortened V by 1 base and J by 4 bases, and 8 bases separated the two germline ends. CDR3 length: 14 amino acids. Germline V gene lookup returns CDR1 SGHAT and CDR2 FQNNGV. This CDR3 reads CASSLAGGGNTIYF. CDR3 sequence (DNA): TGTGCCAGCAGCTTAGCTGGTGGCGGAAACACCATATATTTT.

This clone was counted between two and nine times. The chain carries TRBV9 and TRBJ2-1; tentative D call: TRBD2 (6 bases). CDR3 length: 15 residues. V lost 5 bases and J lost 5, with 17 bases in between. CDR1 is SGDLS and CDR2 is YYNGEE in the germline V gene. CDR3 in amino acids: CASRGDSSGNNEQFF. The CDR3 region has the DNA TGTGCCAGCAGAGGGGACTCCTCAGGTAACAATGAGCAGTTCTTC.

The chain combines TRBV28 with TRBJ2-7; TRBD1 agrees at 7 bases. V was clipped by 11 bases and J by 6 bases; unmatched bases: 25. Looked up from germline, CDR1 is MDHEN and CDR2 is SYDVKM. The CDR3 runs 17 residues. CDR3 nucleotide sequence: TGTGCCGCGATACCGGGGCACGAGACAGGGAAGTATGGCGAGCAGTACTTC. Translation: CAAIPGHETGKYGEQYF.

This sequence joins TRBV29-1 and TRBJ2-5; a possible D gene is TRBD1 (5 bases). The V and J ends lost 4 bases and 2 bases respectively, with 11 bases between them. The CDR3 is made up of 13 amino acids. Germline V CDR1 and CDR2: SQVTM, ANQGSEA. The CDR3 sequence: CSVVVQGQETQYF. The CDR3 DNA sequence: TGCAGCGTTGTTGTGCAGGGACAAGAGACCCAGTACTTC.

The chain has TRBV7-2 and TRBJ2-6; D perhaps matches TRBD2 (6 bases). CDR1 and CDR2 (germline): SGHTA, FQGNSA. The CDR3 contains 18 residues. V lost 5 bases and J 0 bases, leaving 17 bases between the germline ends. The CDR3 region is CASSRRDFGGSGANVLTF. For the CDR3, the DNA is TGTGCCAGCAGCCGGAGGGACTTCGGGGGCTCTGGGGCCAACGTCCTGACTTTC.

The V and J genes are TRBV12-1 and TRBJ2-1; no check of the table's D call, TRBD2, against the DNA was made. TRBV12-1 is shown as a pseudogene. This CDR3 is 13 amino acids long. In nucleotides, the CDR3 is TGTGCCAGCAGCTTTGGAAACTGGAATGAGCAGTTCTTC. Amino acid sequence: CASSFGNWNEQFF.

A few counts support this clone. The CDR3 coding sequence is TGTGCCAGCAGCCTACGGACAGGGATTTTTCGGGGAAAGCAGTACTTC. Its translation is CASSLRTGIFRGKQYF. The chain joins TRBV5-6 to TRBJ2-7; 8 positions match TRBD1. The CDR3 is made up of 16 amino acids. Germline V gives CDR1 SGHDT, CDR2 YYEEEE. Trimming removed 4 bases from V and 8 bases from J; junction bases left unmatched: 17.

This clone was seen a handful of times. The chain is built from TRBV4-2 and TRBJ1-2, with 8 nucleotides matching TRBD1. This CDR3 region has 17 residues. With 1 base clipped from V and 4 bases from J, the junction kept 11 bases outside the gene matches. Germline V CDR1 and CDR2: LGHNA, YNFKEQ. The CDR3 spells CASSQGGPDRAGYGYTF. The CDR3 coding sequence is TGTGCCAGCAGCCAAGGAGGCCCGGACAGGGCGGGCTATGGCTACACCTTC.

This clone was observed a few times. V is TRBV10-3 and J is TRBJ2-1; TRBD2 is a possible D gene (6 bases). Trimming left V 2 bases short and J 7 bases short, with 15 bases between. The CDR3 covers 15 residues. Germline V gives CDR1 ENHRY, CDR2 SYGVKD. CDR3 sequence reads: CAISERLAIQNEQFF. The CDR3 DNA follows: TGTGCCATCAGTGAGAGGCTAGCGATTCAGAATGAGCAGTTCTTC.

This clone was counted only a few times. The V gene is TRBV5-1, the J gene TRBJ1-2, with a weak D call TRBD1 (5 bases). CDR3 size: 13 residues. Per the germline V gene, CDR1 is SGHRS and CDR2 is YFSETQ. V lost 1 base, J lost 3 bases, and 7 bases lay in between. The CDR3 here is CASSLTQDYGYTF. The CDR3 DNA reads as TGCGCCAGCAGCTTGACACAGGACTATGGCTACACCTTC.